This T cell receptor (beta chain) emerged from a study of preoperative IRX-2 immunotherapy in early breast cancer. CDR3 length equals 16 residues. Germline CDR1 and CDR2: SGHVS and FQNEAQ. V was clipped by 0 bases and J by 2 bases, with 14 bases between them. Generated by immunoSEQ multiplex PCR, the TCRdb table keeps only in-frame clones and is missing some. Altogether about 23,000 clones are present, 85% to 90% being singletons, with the ten largest covering about 8.4%. The treatment is: preoperative locoregional IRX-2 cytokine immunotherapy. Material: tumor tissue, obtained after IRX-2 immunotherapy. This chain uses TRBV7-8 with TRBJ2-7, with D hard to call. This clonotype was obtained from a human donor with breast cancer. In DNA, the CDR3 is TGTGCCAGCAGCTTAGCTGGGTCTGCAAAGCCCTACGAGCAGTACTTC. Translated: CASSLAGSAKPYEQYF.